This record looks at one T cell receptor (beta chain) sequence and its context. Its antigen is unknown. The data originate from a study of T-cell reconstitution after alpha-beta-depleted transplantation in children. The germline V gene has CDR1 SGHRS and CDR2 YFSETQ. Deletions cut 3 bases from V and 5 bases from J, with 8 bases between. The CDR3 runs 13 residues. Study conclusions and caveats: The origin of high day-60 TCRbeta diversity in some patients lay in surviving recipient T cells and thymic progenitors. The origin of alpha-beta T cells about two months after transplant was reportedly several hundred expanded graft clones.

Preparation of the TCRbeta library was carried out with unique molecular identifiers. TCRdb re-called the PCR reads through MiXCR, storing one row per CDR3 protein. The sample yields around 960,000 distinct CDR3 sequences, under 30% seen once. Here the sequenced sample was PBMCs, mostly from graft donor cells, taken 360 days after TCRalphabeta/CD19-depleted stem cell transplant. The receptor's source is a boy less than two years old who had a stem cell transplant for SCID, so the T cells may come from the graft donor. This chain uses TRBV5-1 with TRBJ2-2; D gene ambiguous. The CDR3 protein is CASSSSGTGELFF. The CDR3 bases are TGCGCCAGCAGCTCCTCCGGGACCGGGGAGCTGTTTTTT. Filled out from reference TRBV5-1 and TRBJ2-2, the complete variable domain reads KAGVTQTPRYLIKTRGQQVTLSCSPISGHRSVSWYQQTPGQGLQFLFEYFSETQRNKGNFPGRFSGRQFSNSRSEMNVSTLELGDSALYLCASSSSGTGELFFGEGSRLTVL.